The 31 T cell receptor beta chains below come from one sample, sequenced in a study of PD-1 blockade in classical Hodgkin lymphoma. Every patient was affected by relapse after autologous stem cell transplantation, while exposure to brentuximab vedotin was not uniform. Produced via immunoSEQ multiplex PCR; TCRdb's table is partial and in-frame only. The data hold about 58,000 clones, with approximately 89% observed a single time. Sequences were derived from peripheral blood mononuclear cells (PBMCs), sampled before the second cycle of nivolumab. These receptor sequences come from a human donor with classical Hodgkin lymphoma.

The chain employs TRBV25-1 and TRBJ2-1, with 10 bases lining up with TRBD2. The trim removed 2 bases at V and 6 bases at J, leaving 13 bases unmatched. CDR1 and CDR2 from the germline V gene are MGHDK and SYGVNS. The CDR3 extends over 18 amino acids. CDR3 amino acids: CASSEPFPLAGVPNEQFF. As DNA, the CDR3 is TGTGCCAGCAGTGAACCCTTCCCTCTAGCGGGAGTTCCCAATGAGCAGTTCTTC.

This chain connects TRBV6-5 to TRBJ2-7, with no clear D. With 0 bases removed from V and 3 bases from J, the gap between germline ends came to 12 bases. In germline, CDR1 is MNHEY, CDR2 SVGAGI. CDR3 length: 15 amino acids. Here the CDR3 reads CASSYSGLSIYEQYF. The CDR3 bases are TGTGCCAGCAGTTACTCAGGTCTGTCTATCTACGAGCAGTACTTC.

This chain links TRBV7-8 with TRBJ2-3; TRBD2 matches 8 bases. Germline V lookup: CDR1 SGHVS, CDR2 FQNEAQ. Losses at the gene ends were 3 bases for V and 6 bases for J; bases not matched to a gene: 20. The CDR3 is 19 amino acids. The CDR3 DNA reads as TGTGCCAGCAGCTTTGTAGTTCTTCGGGACGGGAGGGCCTCGGATACGCAGTATTTT. It yields the protein CASSFVVLRDGRASDTQYF. The whole variable domain, filled in from reference TRBV7-8 and TRBJ2-3, reads GAGVSQSPRYKVAKRGQDVALRCDPISGHVSLFWYQQALGQGPEFLTYFQNEAQLDKSGLPSDRFFAERPEGSVSTLKIQRTQQEDSAVYLCASSFVVLRDGRASDTQYFGPGTRLTVL.

The chain carries TRBV19 and TRBJ2-1; D is perhaps TRBD1 (5 bases). V dropped 4 bases and J dropped 4 bases, with 11 bases sitting between them. Germline CDR1 and CDR2: LNHDA and SQIVND (reference sequence). The CDR3 runs to 14 residues. The CDR3 DNA sequence: TGTGCCAGTAGTACCTCAGACAGATACAATGAGCAGTTCTTC. This codes for CASSTSDRYNEQFF.

The V and J genes are TRBV7-6 and TRBJ2-3; TRBD1 aligns across 7 bases. Germline assignment: CDR1 SGHVS and CDR2 FNYEAQ. The CDR3 has 14 amino acids. Trimming cost V 1 base and J 3 bases; bases outside gene matches: 1. The CDR3 DNA reads as TGTGCCAGCAGCTTAGACAGGGGTACAGATACGCAGTATTTT. Its translation is CASSLDRGTDTQYF.

CDR3 nucleotides: TGTGCCAGCAGCCTGGGTTCAGGCGAGCAGTACTTC. Protein: CASSLGSGEQYF. This rearrangement joins TRBV5-6 to TRBJ2-7; no clear D gene. V lost 4 bases and J 6 bases, leaving 11 bases between the germline ends. CDR1 is SGHDT, CDR2 YYEEEE, per germline. This CDR3 is 12 amino acids long.

The rearrangement links TRBV28 to TRBJ2-7, with a possible D match to TRBD2 (6 bases). There are 15 residues in the CDR3. V shed 5 bases and J shed 6 bases, with 20 bases lying between them. Germline assignment: CDR1 MDHEN and CDR2 SYDVKM. For the CDR3, the DNA is TGTGCCAGCAGTATCTACCCGGGCGGGGAAGTCGAGCAGTACTTC. Its protein product is CASSIYPGGEVEQYF.

The chain combines TRBV28 with TRBJ1-1, with D perhaps matching TRBD1 (6 bases). CDR1 and CDR2 (germline): MDHEN, SYDVKM. V gave up 6 bases and J gave up 4 bases, with 21 bases separating them. The CDR3 totals 16 residues. The CDR3 protein is CASSHTGAVPTTEAFF. In DNA form, the CDR3 reads TGTGCCAGCAGCCATACGGGGGCGGTTCCGACCACTGAAGCTTTCTTT. Full variable domain (outside the CDR3, taken from reference TRBV28 and TRBJ1-1): DVKVTQSSRYLVKRTGEKVFLECVQDMDHENMFWYRQDPGLGLRLIYFSYDVKMKEKGDIPEGYSVSREKKERFSLILESASTNQTSMYLCASSHTGAVPTTEAFFGQGTRLTVV.

This rearrangement joins TRBV9 to TRBJ1-1; D gene uncertain. Per germline, CDR1 SGDLS and CDR2 YYNGEE. Trimming removed 6 bases from V and 4 bases from J, with 13 bases in between. This CDR3 is 13 amino acids long. CDR3 sequence reads: CASTHGLGTEAFF. Here the CDR3 DNA reads TGTGCCAGCACCCACGGATTGGGCACTGAAGCTTTCTTT.

The rearrangement uses TRBV30 and TRBJ1-4; D remains ambiguous. Germline V gene lookup returns CDR1 GTSNPN and CDR2 SVGIG (reference sequence). The CDR3 covers 14 residues. Trimming shortened V by 5 bases and J by 5 bases, and 15 bases separated the two germline ends. The CDR3 DNA reads as TGTGCCTGGTCAAAAATCAGTAAGAATGAAAAACTGTTTTTT. It translates to CAWSKISKNEKLFF.

The chain carries TRBV4-2 and TRBJ1-1, with D tentatively TRBD1 (5 bases). This CDR3 has 14 amino acids. Trimming removed 1 base from V and 2 bases from J, with 8 bases in between. The germline V gene has CDR1 LGHNA and CDR2 YNFKEQ. DNA of the CDR3: TGTGCCAGCAGCCAAGTAAGGGGAAACACTGAAGCTTTCTTT. As protein: CASSQVRGNTEAFF.

The chain links TRBV30 to TRBJ1-1; the D is unclear. With 1 base removed from V and 2 bases from J, the gap between germline ends came to 11 bases. This CDR3 has 14 residues. Germline CDR1 GTSNPN, CDR2 SVGIG (reference sequence). The CDR3 bases are TGTGCCTGGAGTGGGAGGGTTTCTAACACTGAAGCTTTCTTT. It is translated as CAWSGRVSNTEAFF.

The rearrangement uses TRBV27 and TRBJ2-7, with TRBD1 identical over 8 bases. From germline, CDR1 is MNHEY and CDR2 SMNVEV (reference sequence). V was clipped by 4 bases and J by 2 bases; unmatched bases: 10. This CDR3 has 16 amino acids. CDR3 sequence reads: CASSSTPGTGTYEQYF. CDR3 nucleotides: TGTGCCAGCAGTTCCACCCCCGGGACAGGTACCTACGAGCAGTACTTC.

This chain links TRBV11-2 with TRBJ2-7; TRBD1 aligns across 9 bases. There are 17 residues in the CDR3. The V gene's germline CDR1 is SGHAT and CDR2 FQNNGV. The junction had 10 bases not matched to a gene; V was cut back by 1 base and J by 3 bases. This CDR3 is CASSLVGGTGLFYEQYF. For the CDR3, the DNA is TGTGCCAGCAGCTTAGTAGGGGGGACAGGGCTTTTCTACGAGCAGTACTTC. Full variable domain (remainder filled in from reference TRBV11-2 and TRBJ2-7): EAGVAQSPRYKIIEKRQSVAFWCNPISGHATLYWYQQILGQGPKLLIQFQNNGVVDDSQLPKDRFSAERLKGVDSTLKIQPAKLEDSAVYLCASSLVGGTGLFYEQYFGPGTRLTVT.

V usage is TRBV5-1 and J usage is TRBJ2-2; D may be TRBD1 (6 bases). The CDR3 is 15 residues long. Germline CDR1 reads SGHRS; CDR2 reads YFSETQ. The V end lost 0 bases, the J end lost 2 bases, and 8 bases lay between the germline ends. The CDR3 region is CASSLAGVNTGELFF. The CDR3 nucleotides are TGCGCCAGCAGCTTGGCAGGGGTTAACACCGGGGAGCTGTTTTTT.

The rearrangement uses TRBV6-5 and TRBJ2-6; the D is unclear. The length of the CDR3 is 14 residues. Germline-derived CDR1 and CDR2 are MNHEY and SVGAGI. The V end was cut by 10 bases, the J end by 4 bases, with 14 bases between. CDR3 bases: TGTGCCACGGATACCAACGGAGGGGCCAACGTCCTGACTTTC. Translating gives CATDTNGGANVLTF.

The chain couples TRBV5-5 to TRBJ2-3; 8 positions agree with TRBD1. The CDR3 has 15 amino acids. V lost 5 bases and J lost 0; bases outside the gene matches: 5. CDR1 SGHKS and CDR2 YYEKEE come from the germline V gene (reference sequence). The DNA for the CDR3 is TGTGCCAGCAGGAGGGACAGGAGTAGCACAGATACGCAGTATTTT. Protein product: CASRRDRSSTDTQYF.

This chain links TRBV7-2 with TRBJ2-7, with a weak D call TRBD2 (6 bases). CDR1 SGHTA and CDR2 FQGNSA come from the germline V gene. The V end was cut by 1 base, the J end by 6 bases, with 19 bases between. This CDR3 spans 16 amino acids. Written as DNA, the CDR3 is TGTGCCAGCAGCTTAGTTGTTAGCGGACCATTTGGCGAGCAGTACTTC. This encodes CASSLVVSGPFGEQYF.

The chain combines TRBV25-1 with TRBJ2-5; no clear D gene. V dropped 4 bases and J dropped 2 bases, with 8 bases sitting between them. CDR1 is MGHDK and CDR2 is SYGVNS in the germline V gene. CDR3 size: 13 residues. The CDR3 region has the DNA TGTGCCAGCAGTGTTCTGCGACAAGAGACCCAGTACTTC. It is translated as CASSVLRQETQYF.

The chain couples TRBV6-5 to TRBJ2-2; D is perhaps TRBD2 (6 bases). The CDR3 has 13 residues. Trimming took 5 bases from V and 7 from J, leaving 11 bases between them. Per the germline V gene, CDR1 is MNHEY and CDR2 is SVGAGI. CDR3 in DNA: TGTGCCAGCAGTCCCAAAGCGGGCGGGGAGCTGTTTTTT. Its protein is CASSPKAGGELFF.

The V call is TRBV29-1, the J call TRBJ2-1; TRBD2 agrees at 7 bases. Germline V CDR1 and CDR2: SQVTM, ANQGSEA. Unmatched junction bases numbered 6, after V lost 7 bases and J lost 9 bases. The CDR3 contains 11 residues. CDR3 nucleotides: TGCAGCGCGCTGCGGGAGTTTGAGCAGTTCTTC. Translating gives CSALREFEQFF.

This chain uses TRBV30 with TRBJ1-2; D may be TRBD1 (6 bases). Germline V CDR1 and CDR2: GTSNPN, SVGIG (reference sequence). V lost 2 bases to trimming and J lost 8 bases, with 15 bases between them. CDR3 size: 13 residues. Here the CDR3 DNA reads TGTGCCTGGAGTTCCACAGGGACGGAAGGCTACACCTTC. It encodes CAWSSTGTEGYTF.

The chain employs TRBV27 and TRBJ2-7; D may match TRBD1 or TRBD2 (5 bases each). V was clipped by 3 bases and J by 4 bases, with 13 bases between them. This CDR3 spans 14 amino acids. The V gene's germline CDR1 is MNHEY and CDR2 SMNVEV (reference sequence). The CDR3 nucleotides are TGTGCCAGCAGTTTCCATCAGGGACCGTACGAGCAGTACTTC. The encoded protein is CASSFHQGPYEQYF.

This clone showed up just once. The chain carries TRBV12-5 and TRBJ2-7; 12 bases line up with TRBD2. J was trimmed by 1 base and V by 7 bases; bases with no gene match: 14. The length of the CDR3 is 18 residues. Germline-derived CDR1 and CDR2 are LGHNT and FRNRAP. The CDR3 coding sequence is TGTGCTAGTGTCTCCCCGGGTCAGACTAGCGGGAGTTCCTACGAGCAGTACTTC. It yields the protein CASVSPGQTSGSSYEQYF.

This rearrangement joins TRBV5-4 to TRBJ2-3; D might be TRBD2 (6 bases). The CDR3 sequence is 15 residues long. Trimming left V 4 bases short and J 0 bases short, with 12 bases between. In germline, CDR1 is SGHNT, CDR2 YYREEE (reference sequence). The CDR3 DNA sequence: TGTGCCAGCAGCCTACTAGGGACTAGCACAGATACGCAGTATTTT. Amino acid sequence: CASSLLGTSTDTQYF.

The J gene is TRBJ2-3, the V gene TRBV6-4; TRBD1 aligns across 7 bases. Per the germline V gene, CDR1 is MRHNA and CDR2 is SNTAGT. This CDR3 region has 18 residues. Germline trimming cut 9 bases from V and 2 bases from J; bases unmatched to any gene: 20. Here the CDR3 reads CASHRCDRDRQSTDTQYF. The CDR3 nucleotides are TGTGCCAGTCACCGTTGTGACCGGGACAGACAGTCCACAGATACGCAGTATTTT.

The chain links TRBV28 to TRBJ2-5; D gene ambiguous. The V gene's germline CDR1 is MDHEN and CDR2 SYDVKM. CDR3 length equals 14 residues. V dropped 1 base and J dropped 3 bases, with 9 bases sitting between them. CDR3: CASSLLDLKETQYF. The DNA for the CDR3 is TGTGCCAGCAGTTTATTGGACCTTAAAGAGACCCAGTACTTC.

The V gene is TRBV5-1, the J gene TRBJ2-1, with 10 bases identical to TRBD2. The CDR3 has 15 residues. The germline V gene has CDR1 SGHRS and CDR2 YFSETQ. V trimming: 0 bases; J trimming: 10 bases; junction bases outside the gene matches: 7. In DNA, the CDR3 is TGCGCCAGCAGCTTGGGGCAAGCGGGAGGGCCGGAGCAGTTCTTC. Amino acid sequence: CASSLGQAGGPEQFF.

The chain is built from TRBV6-6 and TRBJ1-2; the match to TRBD1 covers 12 bases. Germline lookup yields CDR1 MNHNY and CDR2 SVGAGI (reference sequence). CDR3 size: 13 residues. Trimming at V came to 6 bases and at J to 7 bases, leaving 3 bases not matched to a gene. The CDR3 here is CASRGQGAGGYTF. The CDR3 DNA reads TGTGCCAGCAGGGGACAGGGGGCGGGTGGCTACACCTTC.

Of note for this clone: A junction boundary mismatches the germline segment, possibly from a read error. The genes are TRBV19 and TRBJ2-7; D unresolved. Germline V lookup: CDR1 LNHDA, CDR2 SQIVND (reference sequence). CDR3 size: 12 residues. The CDR3: CASRMGPGEQYF. The CDR3 DNA is TGTGCCAGTCGTATGGGTCCAGGCGAGCAGTACTTC.

This chain links TRBV4-2 with TRBJ2-7; either TRBD1 or TRBD2 may fit D (5 bases each). This CDR3 comprises 18 residues. Germline V CDR1 and CDR2: LGHNA, YNFKEQ. Between the trimmed V and J ends, which lost 1 base and 2 bases, there was a span of 21 bases. The CDR3 DNA sequence: TGTGCCAGCAGCCAAGGGATGGGGGTTACAGGAAACCCCTACGAGCAGTACTTC. It specifies CASSQGMGVTGNPYEQYF.